This T cell receptor beta chain was recorded in a study of CD8 T cells in Susac syndrome. Purification of the CD8+ and CD4+ T cells relied on negative isolation, and TEMRA cells underwent FACS enrichment. The authors reverse transcribed roughly 0.5 to 1 ug RNA with random hexamers. TCRdb re-analysed the immunoSEQ multiplex PCR reads in MiXCR, keeping a single row per CDR3 protein. The sample lists under 200,000 distinct CDR3 sequences; about 95% were seen once. The CDR3 runs to 15 residues. CDR1 is SGHTA, CDR2 FQGTGA, per germline. The V gene lost 4 bases and the J gene lost 6 bases, with 17 bases spanning the gap.

This TCR derives from a human donor with multiple sclerosis. Sequencing was done on a sample of CD8+ T cells from PBMCs. The chain has TRBV7-3 and TRBJ2-3; no clear D gene. This CDR3 is CASSSLGYTADTQYF. The CDR3 coding sequence is TGTGCCAGCAGCTCCCTGGGCTACACGGCGGATACGCAGTATTTT.